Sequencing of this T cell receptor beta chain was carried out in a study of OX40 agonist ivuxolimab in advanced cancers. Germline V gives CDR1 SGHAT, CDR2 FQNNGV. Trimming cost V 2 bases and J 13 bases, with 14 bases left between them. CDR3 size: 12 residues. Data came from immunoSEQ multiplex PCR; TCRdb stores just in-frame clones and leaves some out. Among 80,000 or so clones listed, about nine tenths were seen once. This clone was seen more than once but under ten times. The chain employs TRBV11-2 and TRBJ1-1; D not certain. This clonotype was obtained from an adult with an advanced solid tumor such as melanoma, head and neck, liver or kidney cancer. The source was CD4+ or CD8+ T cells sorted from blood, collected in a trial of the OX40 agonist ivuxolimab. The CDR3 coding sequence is TGTGCCAGCAGCTTAATCGGCGCTGTCATTTTCTTT. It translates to CASSLIGAVIFF.